The 27 T cell receptor beta chains below were found in one sample sequenced in a study of Graves' ophthalmopathy and Graves' hyperthyroidism. The study amplified TCR beta CDR3 regions using RNA transcripts. The workflow started with a first-round RT-PCR run with HTBI primers and then moved on to a second-round multiplex PCR. TCRdb re-called the multiplex PCR reads through MiXCR, storing one row per CDR3 protein. The repertoire holds approximately 1.2 million distinct CDR3 sequences, with 35% to 45% as singletons. Sequenced input: peripheral blood or thyroid tissue (not recorded which). The receptor set was obtained from an adult man with Graves' hyperthyroidism.

The chain combines TRBV19 with TRBJ2-2; TRBD1 matches 12 bases. Germline trimming cut 4 bases from V and 6 bases from J; bases unmatched to any gene: 6. Germline-derived CDR1 and CDR2 are LNHDA and SQIVND (reference sequence). This CDR3 has 16 amino acids. The CDR3 spells CASSKRGQGASGELFF. The CDR3 DNA sequence: TGTGCCAGTAGTAAGAGGGGACAGGGGGCCTCCGGGGAGCTGTTTTTT. Supplemented by reference TRBV19 and TRBJ2-2, the full variable domain reads DGGITQSPKYLFRKEGQNVTLSCEQNLNHDAMYWYRQDPGQGLRLIYYSQIVNDFQKGDIAEGYSVSREKKESFPLTVTSAQKNPTAFYLCASSKRGQGASGELFFGEGSRLTVL.

The V and J genes are TRBV25-1 and TRBJ1-2, with D perhaps TRBD1 (5 bases). Per germline, CDR1 MGHDK and CDR2 SYGVNS. The CDR3 is 14 amino acids. V was clipped by 6 bases and J by 5 bases, with 16 bases between them. The chain's CDR3 is CASRGGGVGYGYTF. Written as DNA, the CDR3 is TGTGCCAGCAGGGGGGGAGGGGTAGGATATGGCTACACCTTC.

This clonotype was observed at least ten times. The chain couples TRBV9 to TRBJ1-5, with 9 bases lining up with TRBD1. Germline CDR1 is SGDLS and CDR2 is YYNGEE. The trim removed 0 bases at V and 7 bases at J, leaving 8 bases unmatched. The CDR3 is 16 residues long. Here the CDR3 DNA reads TGTGCCAGCAGCGTAGATCCGGGACAGGGCCACCAGCCCCAGCATTTT. Translated, it gives CASSVDPGQGHQPQHF.

The genes are TRBV10-3 and TRBJ2-7; D ambiguous. Trimming removed 5 bases from V and 3 bases from J, with 17 bases in between. Germline-derived CDR1 and CDR2 are ENHRY and SYGVKD. The CDR3 has 15 amino acids. Here the CDR3 reads CAISTPGENDYEQYF. The CDR3 DNA is TGTGCCATCAGTACCCCGGGCGAAAACGACTACGAGCAGTACTTC.

Points on this clonotype: A much bigger clone sits one base away, suggesting this may be a read error. The J gene is TRBJ1-5, the V gene TRBV12-3 or TRBV12-4, with D possibly being TRBD1 (5 bases). The CDR3 is 15 amino acids. The CDR3 sequence: CASSTSGTGNQLQHF. As DNA, the CDR3 is TGTGCCAGCAGTACCTCCGGGACGGGGAATCAGCTCCAGCATTTT.

A few counts support this clonotype. The V and J genes are TRBV20-1 and TRBJ2-7; D is ambiguous. In germline, CDR1 is DFQATT, CDR2 SNEGSKA (reference sequence). The CDR3 covers 12 residues. V was trimmed by 1 base and J by 3 bases, leaving 7 bases between them. In DNA form, the CDR3 reads TGCAGTGCTAGAGTTACGGTCTACGAGCAGTACTTC. Amino acid sequence: CSARVTVYEQYF.

This clonotype was detected ten times or more. The V and J genes are TRBV10-3 and TRBJ2-7; TRBD1 matches at 10 bases. The CDR3 has 12 residues. Germline V CDR1 and CDR2: ENHRY, SYGVKD. Unmatched junction bases numbered 4, after V lost 10 bases and J lost 4 bases. CDR3 bases: TGTGCCACAGGACAGGGGGAATACGAGCAGTACTTC. This translates into CATGQGEYEQYF.

This clonotype was observed many times. This chain uses TRBV10-3 with TRBJ2-7, with 8 bases fitting TRBD1. The junction had 7 bases not matched to a gene; V was cut back by 4 bases and J by 2 bases. The CDR3 is 15 residues long. Germline lookup yields CDR1 ENHRY and CDR2 SYGVKD. CDR3 in DNA: TGTGCCATCAGTGGAAAGGACAGGGCCACCTACGAGCAGTACTTC. It translates to CAISGKDRATYEQYF.

About this clonotype: A much larger clone differs by one base, so this may be a read error. The V and J genes are TRBV11-1 and TRBJ2-7; the match to TRBD1 covers 7 bases. The CDR3 sequence is 13 residues long. From germline, CDR1 is SGHAT and CDR2 FQDESV (reference sequence). V dropped 10 bases and J dropped 5; count of bases not matched to a gene: 11. In nucleotides, the CDR3 is TGTGCCAACAGTCAACAACAGGGGAACGAGCAGTACTTC. As protein: CANSQQQGNEQYF.

The rearrangement joins TRBV7-9 to TRBJ2-5; 9 bases agree with TRBD1. V shed 1 base, J shed 9 bases, and the junction held 3 bases outside the gene matches. Germline V gives CDR1 SEHNR, CDR2 FQNEAQ (reference sequence). There are 13 residues in the CDR3. DNA for the CDR3: TGTGCCAGCAGCTTAGGAGACAGGGGGTCCCAGTACTTC. Protein product: CASSLGDRGSQYF.

This clonotype was seen many times. This chain uses TRBV20-1 with TRBJ1-2; 7 bases match TRBD1. The CDR3 totals 14 residues. The junction had 9 bases not matched to a gene; V was cut back by 4 bases and J by 4 bases. Germline V gene sequence: CDR1 DFQATT, CDR2 SNEGSKA (reference sequence). The CDR3 region is CSAIHEGQLYGYTF. The CDR3 DNA follows: TGCAGTGCTATCCACGAGGGACAGCTCTATGGCTACACCTTC.

This clonotype was counted only a few times. The chain uses TRBV20-1 and TRBJ2-5; TRBD2 is a possible D gene (7 bases). V was pared by 0 bases and J by 5 bases, with 13 bases between. The CDR3 extends over 14 amino acids. CDR1 is DFQATT and CDR2 is SNEGSKA in the germline V gene (reference sequence). CDR3 nucleotides: TGCAGTGCTAGAGACTGGGGGGGGCAGGAGACCCAGTACTTC. Translation gives CSARDWGGQETQYF.

This clonotype appeared many times. The genes are TRBV7-2 and TRBJ1-6; no clear D. Germline CDR1 is SGHTA and CDR2 is FQGNSA. CDR3 length: 14 amino acids. V dropped 6 bases and J dropped 0 bases, with 6 bases sitting between them. CDR3 protein: CASSHSSYNSPLHF. The CDR3 DNA is TGTGCCAGCAGTCATAGCTCCTATAATTCACCCCTCCACTTT.

This clonotype was counted only a few times. With a much larger clone just one base away, this may be a read error. The chain employs TRBV29-1 and TRBJ1-5; a possible D gene is TRBD1 (5 bases). The germline V gene encodes CDR1 SQVTM and CDR2 ANQGSEA. This CDR3 contains 14 residues. The CDR3: CGPGPLQLNQPQHF. CDR3 bases: TGCGGCCCGGGGCCCCTCCAGCTCAATCAGCCCCAGCATTTT.

The gene calls are TRBV7-9 and TRBJ2-7; 15 nucleotides line up with TRBD2. The CDR3 has 16 amino acids. The V and J ends lost 5 bases and 6 bases, in that order; junction bases with no gene match: 8. Germline V gives CDR1 SEHNR, CDR2 FQNEAQ (reference sequence). This CDR3 is CASSLKWTSGRVEQYF. The CDR3 DNA reads as TGTGCCAGCAGCCTGAAGTGGACTAGCGGGAGGGTCGAGCAGTACTTC.

This clonotype came up a few times. This chain joins TRBV25-1 and TRBJ1-5, with D perhaps TRBD1 (5 bases). CDR3 length equals 14 residues. Germline CDR1 and CDR2: MGHDK and SYGVNS. V lost 3 bases and J lost 5, with 11 bases in between. The DNA of the CDR3 is TGTGCCAGCAGTGAGACCCTCAGGGATCAGCCCCAGCATTTT. It codes for CASSETLRDQPQHF.

The chain couples TRBV20-1 to TRBJ2-3; tentatively, D is TRBD2 (5 bases). Trimming cost V 4 bases and J 2 bases, with 16 bases left between them. CDR1 is DFQATT and CDR2 is SNEGSKA in the germline V gene (reference sequence). The CDR3 extends over 15 amino acids. This CDR3 reads CSAILRGWYTDTQYF. In nucleotides, the CDR3 is TGCAGTGCTATTCTCCGAGGGTGGTACACAGATACGCAGTATTTT.

This clonotype occurred many times. The rearrangement uses TRBV5-1 and TRBJ1-1, with TRBD1 as a possible D gene (6 bases). Trimming removed 0 bases from V and 5 bases from J, with 17 bases in between. The length of the CDR3 is 16 residues. Germline CDR1 reads SGHRS; CDR2 reads YFSETQ. The CDR3 nucleotides read TGCGCCAGCAGCTTGGCCTTTCCCACAGGGCGGACTGAAGCTTTCTTT. Translated, it gives CASSLAFPTGRTEAFF.

This clonotype was detected many times. The chain joins TRBV7-9 to TRBJ2-6; perhaps TRBD1 as D (6 bases). The germline V and J ends were trimmed by 7 bases and 3 bases, with 25 bases remaining between them. The CDR3 is 19 amino acids. Germline-derived CDR1 and CDR2 are SEHNR and FQNEAQ (reference sequence). The CDR3 DNA follows: TGTGCCAGCAAACAGCAGACAGGAGGAACTCTCGTTGGGGCCAACGTCCTGACTTTC. It encodes CASKQQTGGTLVGANVLTF.

This clonotype was counted ten times or more. The CDR3 protein is CASSESPGANQPQHF. DNA of the CDR3: TGTGCCAGCAGTGAATCACCAGGGGCTAATCAGCCCCAGCATTTT. The rearrangement links TRBV25-1 to TRBJ1-5; TRBD1 is a possible D gene (6 bases). The V and J ends lost 1 base and 4 bases respectively, with 11 bases between them. The CDR3 has 15 amino acids. Germline CDR1 reads MGHDK; CDR2 reads SYGVNS.

This clonotype has a count of ten or more. J is TRBJ2-2 and V is TRBV20-1; unclear D gene. From germline, CDR1 is DFQATT and CDR2 SNEGSKA (reference sequence). V was trimmed by 2 bases and J by 3 bases, leaving 10 bases between them. The CDR3 runs 14 residues. The CDR3 spells CSARWSQDTGELFF. In DNA form, the CDR3 reads TGCAGTGCTAGATGGTCCCAGGACACCGGGGAGCTGTTTTTT.

The V call is TRBV12-3 or TRBV12-4, the J call TRBJ1-2; TRBD1 aligns across 9 bases. Trimming took 6 bases from V and 4 from J; bases not matched to a gene: 9. The CDR3 totals 15 residues. The CDR3 region is CASRGGQGYLYGYTF. The DNA for the CDR3 is TGTGCCAGCAGGGGAGGACAGGGGTATCTCTATGGCTACACCTTC.

J is TRBJ2-7 and V is TRBV20-1; 9 nucleotides align to TRBD2. Germline assignment: CDR1 DFQATT and CDR2 SNEGSKA (reference sequence). J lost 3 bases, V lost 1 base, and 7 bases had no gene match. The CDR3 is 15 amino acids. The CDR3 DNA is TGCAGTGCTAGAGCCCCGGGACTAGCAGGCTACGAGCAGTACTTC. Residues: CSARAPGLAGYEQYF.

The V and J genes are TRBV10-3 and TRBJ1-2, with 11 bases aligning to TRBD1. With V trimmed by 10 bases and J by 3 bases, 4 bases remained unmatched. Germline-derived CDR1 and CDR2 are ENHRY and SYGVKD. The CDR3 contains 13 residues. In DNA form, the CDR3 reads TGTGCCACCAGGACAGGGGGCTACTATGGCTACACCTTC. It translates to CATRTGGYYGYTF.

This clonotype was seen a single time. This sequence joins TRBV29-1 and TRBJ1-2; 7 nucleotides line up with TRBD1. Per the germline V gene, CDR1 is SQVTM and CDR2 is ANQGSEA. The CDR3 consists of 11 residues. In DNA form, the CDR3 reads TGCAGTCGGGACAGCGTCTATGGCTACACCTTC. It specifies CSRDSVYGYTF.

This clonotype has at least ten counts. The J gene is TRBJ1-1, the V gene TRBV19, with D unresolved. The CDR3 is made up of 16 amino acids. Trimming took off 7 bases at V and 1 base at J, with 19 bases between the two ends. Germline loops: CDR1 LNHDA, CDR2 SQIVND (reference sequence). CDR3 sequence (DNA): TGTGCCAGTAAACGATCCGTGGACCCAACGAACACTGAAGCTTTCTTT. This gives the protein CASKRSVDPTNTEAFF.

The V gene is TRBV7-9, the J gene TRBJ1-6, with D unclear. Trimming took 4 bases from V and 9 from J, leaving 10 bases between them. This CDR3 contains 13 residues. Germline loops: CDR1 SEHNR, CDR2 FQNEAQ (reference sequence). The CDR3, as DNA: TGTGCCAGCAGCTCAGAAGAGGGTTCACCCCTCCACTTT. This codes for CASSSEEGSPLHF.